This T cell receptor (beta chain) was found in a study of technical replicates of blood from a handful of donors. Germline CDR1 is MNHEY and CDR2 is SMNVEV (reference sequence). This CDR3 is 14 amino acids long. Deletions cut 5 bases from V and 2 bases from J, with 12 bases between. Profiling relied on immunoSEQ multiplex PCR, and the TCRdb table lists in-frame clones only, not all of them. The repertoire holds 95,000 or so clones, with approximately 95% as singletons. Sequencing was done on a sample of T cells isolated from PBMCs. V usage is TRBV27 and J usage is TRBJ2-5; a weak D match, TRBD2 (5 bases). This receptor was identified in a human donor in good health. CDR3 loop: CASSVLGQQETQYF. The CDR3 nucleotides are TGTGCCAGCAGTGTACTAGGCCAGCAAGAGACCCAGTACTTC.